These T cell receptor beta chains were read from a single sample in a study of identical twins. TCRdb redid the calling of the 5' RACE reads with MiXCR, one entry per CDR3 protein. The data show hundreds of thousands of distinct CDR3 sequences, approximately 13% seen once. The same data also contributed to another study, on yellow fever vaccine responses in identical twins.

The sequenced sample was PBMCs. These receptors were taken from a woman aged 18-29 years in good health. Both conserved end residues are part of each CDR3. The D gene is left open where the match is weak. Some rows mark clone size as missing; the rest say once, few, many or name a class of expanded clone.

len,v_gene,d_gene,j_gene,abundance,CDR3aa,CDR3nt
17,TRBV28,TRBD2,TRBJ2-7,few,CASSLGRPGRAPHEQYF,TGTGCCAGCAGTTTAGGCAGACCAGGGAGGGCTCCCCACGAGCAGTACTTC
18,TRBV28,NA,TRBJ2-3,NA,CASSPPSGLRGPTDTQYF,TGTGCCAGCAGTCCCCCCAGCGGCTTGCGGGGGCCCACAGATACGCAGTATTTT
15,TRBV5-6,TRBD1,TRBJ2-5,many,CASSLEFRQGETQYF,TGTGCCAGCAGCTTGGAGTTTCGACAGGGCGAGACCCAGTACTTC
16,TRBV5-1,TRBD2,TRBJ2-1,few,CASSLGEGRIGNEQFF,TGCGCCAGCAGCTTGGGGGAGGGCCGTATCGGTAATGAGCAGTTCTTC
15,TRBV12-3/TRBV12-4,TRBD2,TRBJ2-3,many,CASSQERGSTDTQYF,TGTGCCAGCAGCCAAGAGCGGGGCTCCACAGATACGCAGTATTTT
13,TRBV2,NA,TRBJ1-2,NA,CASSVYMLYGYTF,TGTGCCAGCAGTGTTTATATGCTCTATGGCTACACCTTC
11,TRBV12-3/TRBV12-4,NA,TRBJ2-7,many,CASSLAGEQYF,TGTGCCAGCAGTTTAGCCGGCGAGCAGTACTTC
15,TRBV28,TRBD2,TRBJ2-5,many,CASSLPTSGGETQYF,TGTGCCAGCAGTCTTCCCACTAGCGGAGGGGAGACCCAGTACTTC
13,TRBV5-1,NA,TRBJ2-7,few,CASSIRPDGEQYF,TGCGCCAGCAGCATCCGCCCCGATGGCGAGCAGTACTTC
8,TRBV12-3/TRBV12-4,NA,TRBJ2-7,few,CASPEQYF,TGTGCCAGCCCCGAGCAGTACTTC
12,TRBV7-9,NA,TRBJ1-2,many,CASSDRTYGYTF,TGTGCCAGCAGCGATCGGACATATGGCTACACCTTC
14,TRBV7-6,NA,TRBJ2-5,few,CASRDSFRKETQYF,TGTGCCAGCAGGGATAGTTTTCGGAAAGAGACCCAGTACTTC
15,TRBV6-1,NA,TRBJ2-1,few,CASRTAPSSYNEQFF,TGTGCCAGCAGGACAGCACCGAGCTCCTACAATGAGCAGTTCTTC
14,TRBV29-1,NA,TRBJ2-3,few,CSVHLGQSTDTQYF,TGCAGCGTTCATTTAGGACAGAGCACAGATACGCAGTATTTT
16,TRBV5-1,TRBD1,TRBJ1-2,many,CASSLEPGQGVKGYTF,TGCGCCAGCAGCCTGGAACCCGGACAGGGGGTGAAAGGCTACACCTTC
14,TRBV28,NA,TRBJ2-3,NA,CASSSRVAIDTQYF,TGTGCCAGCAGTTCGAGGGTCGCTATTGATACGCAGTATTTT
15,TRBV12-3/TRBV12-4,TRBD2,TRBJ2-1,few,CASSLMASGFNEQFF,TGTGCCAGCAGTTTAATGGCTAGCGGATTCAATGAGCAGTTCTTC
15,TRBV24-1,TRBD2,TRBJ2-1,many,CATSSSGSSYNEQFF,TGTGCCACCAGTTCTAGCGGGAGTTCCTACAATGAGCAGTTCTTC
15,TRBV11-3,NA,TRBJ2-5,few,CASSLDSVSQETQYF,TGTGCCAGCAGCTTAGATTCGGTCAGCCAAGAGACCCAGTACTTC
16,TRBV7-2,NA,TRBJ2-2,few,CASSLFATSSTGELFF,TGTGCCAGCAGCTTATTTGCGACGTCGAGCACCGGGGAGCTGTTTTTT
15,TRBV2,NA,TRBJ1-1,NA,CASSDRWQLNTEAFF,TGTGCCAGCAGTGATAGGTGGCAGCTGAACACTGAAGCTTTCTTT
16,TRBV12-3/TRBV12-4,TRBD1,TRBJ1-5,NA,CASRYGTGEMRQPQHF,TGTGCCAGCAGGTATGGGACAGGGGAAATGCGGCAGCCCCAGCATTTT
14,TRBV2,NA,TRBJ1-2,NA,CASSTPWGGYGYTF,TGTGCCAGCAGTACTCCGTGGGGGGGCTATGGCTACACCTTC
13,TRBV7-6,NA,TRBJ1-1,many,CASSPMGGTEAFF,TGTGCCAGCAGCCCTATGGGGGGCACTGAAGCTTTCTTT
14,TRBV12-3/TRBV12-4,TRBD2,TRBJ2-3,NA,CASVPGGGADTQYF,TGTGCCAGCGTTCCTGGGGGGGGGGCAGATACGCAGTATTTT
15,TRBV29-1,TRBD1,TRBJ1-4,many,CSVEGRDRGNEKLFF,TGCAGCGTTGAAGGGCGGGACAGGGGAAATGAAAAACTGTTTTTT
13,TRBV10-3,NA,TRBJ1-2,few,CAITPQGTYGYTF,TGTGCCATCACTCCACAGGGTACTTATGGCTACACCTTC
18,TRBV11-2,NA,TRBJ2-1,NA,CASSLGGEIGWGAHEQFF,TGTGCCAGCAGCTTAGGGGGCGAGATTGGCTGGGGGGCACATGAGCAGTTCTTC
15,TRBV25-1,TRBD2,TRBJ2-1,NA,CASSLMGGFYNEQFF,TGTGCCAGCAGCTTAATGGGAGGGTTCTACAATGAGCAGTTCTTC
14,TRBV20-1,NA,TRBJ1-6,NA,CSATTGQAYSPLHF,TGCAGTGCCACAACGGGGCAGGCCTATTCACCCCTCCACTTT
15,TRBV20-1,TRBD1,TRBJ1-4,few,CSARDTDRGPGKLFF,TGCAGTGCTAGAGATACGGACAGGGGACCTGGAAAACTGTTTTTT
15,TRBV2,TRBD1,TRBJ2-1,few,CASREGTGSWSEQFF,TGTGCCAGCAGGGAAGGGACAGGGTCTTGGAGTGAGCAGTTCTTC
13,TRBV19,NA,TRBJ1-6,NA,CASKVGVGSPLHF,TGTGCCAGTAAGGTGGGGGTGGGTTCACCCCTCCACTTT
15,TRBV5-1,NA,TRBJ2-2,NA,CASSLAGTPTGELFF,TGCGCCAGCAGCCTGGCCGGGACACCTACCGGGGAGCTGTTTTTT
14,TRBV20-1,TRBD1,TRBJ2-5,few,CSAYLDRAQETQYF,TGCAGTGCTTACCTCGACAGGGCCCAAGAGACCCAGTACTTC
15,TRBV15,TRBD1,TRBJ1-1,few,CATRTTGIMNTEAFF,TGTGCCACCAGAACGACAGGGATTATGAACACTGAAGCTTTCTTT
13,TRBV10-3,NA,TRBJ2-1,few,CAIGSLRDNEQFF,TGTGCCATCGGGTCTTTGAGAGACAATGAGCAGTTCTTC
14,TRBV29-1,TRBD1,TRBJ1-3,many,CSVEGTASGNTIYF,TGCAGCGTTGAGGGGACAGCCTCTGGAAACACCATATATTTT
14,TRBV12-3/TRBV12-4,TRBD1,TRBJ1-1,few,CASSPDRARPEAFF,TGTGCCAGCAGCCCAGACAGGGCAAGGCCTGAAGCTTTCTTT
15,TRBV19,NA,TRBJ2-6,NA,CASGIQGSGANVLTF,TGTGCCAGTGGTATACAGGGTTCTGGGGCCAACGTCCTGACTTTC
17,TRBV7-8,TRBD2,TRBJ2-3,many,CASSYDRTSGATDTQYF,TGTGCCAGCAGCTACGATCGGACTAGCGGAGCAACAGATACGCAGTATTTT
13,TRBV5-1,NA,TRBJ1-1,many,CASSSTMNTEAFF,TGCGCCAGCAGCTCCACAATGAACACTGAAGCTTTCTTT
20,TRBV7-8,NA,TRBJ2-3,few,CASSLAFRGPRNQDTDTQYF,TGTGCCAGCAGCTTAGCTTTCAGGGGACCCAGAAACCAGGACACAGATACGCAGTATTTT
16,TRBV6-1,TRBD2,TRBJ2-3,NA,CASSGGTSGGHGTQYF,TGTGCCAGCAGTGGAGGGACTAGCGGGGGACACGGTACGCAGTATTTT
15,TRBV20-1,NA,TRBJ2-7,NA,CCPPHPGRRSHEQYF,TGCTGTCCACCGCATCCGGGACGGAGGTCACACGAGCAGTACTTC
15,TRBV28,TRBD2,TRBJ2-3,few,CASSSASGHTDTQYF,TGTGCCAGCAGTTCGGCTAGCGGCCACACAGATACGCAGTATTTT
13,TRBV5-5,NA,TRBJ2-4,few,CASSSSNGYIQYF,TGTGCCAGCAGCTCTAGCAACGGGTACATTCAGTACTTC
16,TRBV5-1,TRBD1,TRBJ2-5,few,CASSRPGQGARETQYF,TGCGCCAGCAGCCGTCCGGGACAGGGGGCTAGGGAGACCCAGTACTTC
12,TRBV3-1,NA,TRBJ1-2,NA,CASSQVTAGYTF,TGTGCCAGCAGCCAGGTGACAGCTGGCTACACCTTC
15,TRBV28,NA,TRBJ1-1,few,CASRTGAGGKTEAFF,TGTGCCAGCAGGACCGGGGCTGGGGGGAAAACTGAAGCTTTCTTT
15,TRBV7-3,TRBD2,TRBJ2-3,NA,CASNIAGDLTDTQYF,TGTGCCAGCAACATAGCGGGAGACCTCACAGATACGCAGTATTTT
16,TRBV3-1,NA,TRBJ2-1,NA,CASSLNSGFSYNEQFF,TGTGCCAGCAGCCTGAATAGCGGTTTCTCCTACAATGAGCAGTTCTTC
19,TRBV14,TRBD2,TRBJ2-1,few,CASSQGAVTSGNRRAEQFF,TGTGCCAGCAGCCAAGGAGCCGTGACTAGCGGGAATCGGAGAGCTGAGCAGTTCTTC
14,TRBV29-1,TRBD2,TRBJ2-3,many,CSVELAGTANTQYF,TGCAGCGTCGAGCTAGCGGGAACAGCGAATACGCAGTATTTT
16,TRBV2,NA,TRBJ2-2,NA,CASSESARLLTGELFF,TGTGCCAGCAGTGAGAGTGCACGACTCCTCACCGGGGAGCTGTTTTTT
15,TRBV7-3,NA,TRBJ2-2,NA,CASSPTPASYGELFF,TGTGCCAGCAGCCCCACCCCAGCGAGCTACGGGGAGCTGTTTTTT